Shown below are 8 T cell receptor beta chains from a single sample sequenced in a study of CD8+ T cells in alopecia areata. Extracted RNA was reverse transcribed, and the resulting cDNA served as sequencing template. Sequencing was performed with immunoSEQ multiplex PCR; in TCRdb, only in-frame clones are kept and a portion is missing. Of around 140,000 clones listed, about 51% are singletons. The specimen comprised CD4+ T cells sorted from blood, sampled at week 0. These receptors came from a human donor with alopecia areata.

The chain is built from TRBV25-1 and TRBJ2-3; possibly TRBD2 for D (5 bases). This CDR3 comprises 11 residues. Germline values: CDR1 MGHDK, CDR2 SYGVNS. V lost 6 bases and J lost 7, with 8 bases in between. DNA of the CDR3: TGTGCCAGCAGCGGGGTGTATACGCAGTATTTT. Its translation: CASSGVYTQYF.

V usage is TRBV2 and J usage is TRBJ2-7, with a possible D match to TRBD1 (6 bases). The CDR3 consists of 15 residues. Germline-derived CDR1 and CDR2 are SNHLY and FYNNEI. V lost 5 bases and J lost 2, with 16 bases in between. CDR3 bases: TGTGCCAGCAGTTTGGAGGACAGTCCGGCCTACGAGCAGTACTTC. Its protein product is CASSLEDSPAYEQYF.

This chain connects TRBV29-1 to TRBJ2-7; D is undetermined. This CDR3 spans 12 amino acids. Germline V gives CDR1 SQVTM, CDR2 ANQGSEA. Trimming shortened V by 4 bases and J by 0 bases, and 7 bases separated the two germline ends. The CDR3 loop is CSVVAFSYEQYF. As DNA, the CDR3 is TGCAGCGTTGTTGCCTTCTCCTACGAGCAGTACTTC.

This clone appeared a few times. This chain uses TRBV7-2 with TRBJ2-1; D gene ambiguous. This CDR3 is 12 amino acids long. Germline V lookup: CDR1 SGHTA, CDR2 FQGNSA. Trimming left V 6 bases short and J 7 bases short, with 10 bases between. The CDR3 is CASSNGQNEQFF. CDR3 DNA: TGTGCCAGCAGTAACGGGCAGAATGAGCAGTTCTTC.

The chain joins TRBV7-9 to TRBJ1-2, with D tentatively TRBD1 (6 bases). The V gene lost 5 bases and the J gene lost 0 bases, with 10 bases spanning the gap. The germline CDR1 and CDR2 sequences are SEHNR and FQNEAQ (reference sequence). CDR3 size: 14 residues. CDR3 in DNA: TGTGCCAGCAGCGACGGACAGTCTAACTATGGCTACACCTTC. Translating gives CASSDGQSNYGYTF.

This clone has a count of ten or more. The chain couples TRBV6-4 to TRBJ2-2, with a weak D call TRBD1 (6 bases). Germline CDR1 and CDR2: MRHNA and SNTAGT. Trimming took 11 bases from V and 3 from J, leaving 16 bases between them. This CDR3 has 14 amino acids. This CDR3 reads CASYPRGHTGELFF. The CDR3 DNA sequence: TGTGCCTCCTACCCCAGGGGACACACCGGGGAGCTGTTTTTT.

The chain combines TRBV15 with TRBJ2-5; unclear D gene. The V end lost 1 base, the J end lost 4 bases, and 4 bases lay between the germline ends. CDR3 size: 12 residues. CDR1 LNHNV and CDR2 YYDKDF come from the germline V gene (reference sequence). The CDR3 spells CATSRGVETQYF. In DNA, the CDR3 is TGTGCCACCAGCAGAGGGGTAGAGACCCAGTACTTC.

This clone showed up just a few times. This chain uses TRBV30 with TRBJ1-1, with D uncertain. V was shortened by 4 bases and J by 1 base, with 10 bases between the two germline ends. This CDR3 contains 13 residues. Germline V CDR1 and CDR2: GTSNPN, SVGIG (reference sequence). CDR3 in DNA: TGTGCCTGGAAGTCAGCAAGGAACACTGAAGCTTTCTTT. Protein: CAWKSARNTEAFF.